The TCR beta chain described here comes from a study of blood T cell repertoires in COVID-19. Assay: immunoSEQ multiplex PCR; the TCRdb copy retains only in-frame clones and omits some. In the table there are about 150,000 clones, about 85% of which are singletons. The CDR3 runs to 13 residues. The ends were cut back, 5 bases at V and 5 bases at J, with 10 bases in the middle. The V gene's germline CDR1 is MGHDK and CDR2 SYGVNS. Living in 24 US areas, the participants were between roughly 18 and 90 years of age. Participant reports of clinical history set cohort assignment. The TCR originated in a woman aged 40 to 50 who had been exposed to COVID-19. Sequenced: PBMCs or T cells enriched from blood (not recorded which). The chain carries TRBV25-1 and TRBJ1-5; tentative D call: TRBD1 (6 bases). The CDR3, as DNA: TGTGCCAGCAGTAAGGCAGGGGATCAGCCCCAGCATTTT. Its translation is CASSKAGDQPQHF.